This T cell receptor (beta chain) was sequenced in a study of blood T cells in healthy people across ages. This CDR3 contains 14 residues. The germline gives CDR1 SGHRS, CDR2 YFSETQ. A second roughly 6 to 11 cycle PCR used barcoded and J-beta primers. Each CDR3 protein gets one entry after TCRdb re-called the 5' RACE reads with MiXCR. The sample has 790,000 or so distinct CDR3 sequences, about 42% seen once. Study results and caveats: A strong correlation was found between TCR beta diversity and the percentage of naive T cells.

Each of the donors had roughly 9.1 milliliters of peripheral blood drawn into EDTA-treated Vacutainer tubes. Details on this clonotype: Its antigen is currently unknown. A much larger clone lies one base from this, so it may be a read error.

The origin of this receptor is a man older than 75 in good health. V is TRBV5-1 and J is TRBJ2-3, with a tentative D call TRBD2 (5 bases). Sequencing used blood. CDR3 in amino acids: CASRVAASTDTLYF. CDR3 nucleotides: TGCGCCAGCAGGGTTGCGGCTAGCACAGATACGCTGTATTTT.